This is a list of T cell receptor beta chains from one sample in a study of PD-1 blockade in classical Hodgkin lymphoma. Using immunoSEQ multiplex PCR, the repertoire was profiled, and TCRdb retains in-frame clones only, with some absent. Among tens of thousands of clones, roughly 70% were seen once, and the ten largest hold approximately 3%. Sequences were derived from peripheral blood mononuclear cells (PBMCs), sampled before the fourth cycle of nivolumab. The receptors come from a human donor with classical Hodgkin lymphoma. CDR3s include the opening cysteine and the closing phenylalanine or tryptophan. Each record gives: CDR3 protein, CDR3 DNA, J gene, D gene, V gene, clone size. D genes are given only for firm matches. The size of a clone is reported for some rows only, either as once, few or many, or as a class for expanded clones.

CDR3aa: CSVGQTGDDEQYF; CDR3nt: TGCAGCGTGGGACAGACAGGGGACGACGAGCAGTACTTC; j_gene: TRBJ2-7; d_gene: TRBD1; v_gene: TRBV29-1; abundance: .
CDR3aa: CASSEERFRTGELFF; CDR3nt: TGTGCCAGCAGTGAAGAGCGGTTCAGGACCGGGGAGCTGTTTTTT; j_gene: TRBJ2-2; d_gene: .; v_gene: TRBV2; abundance: .
CDR3aa: CASSPGTGGGHQPQHF; CDR3nt: TGTGCCAGCAGTCCCGGGACAGGGGGTGGTCATCAGCCCCAGCATTTT; j_gene: TRBJ1-5; d_gene: TRBD1; v_gene: TRBV7-6; abundance: .
CDR3aa: CASSITRRNTEAFF; CDR3nt: TGTGCCAGTAGTATTACCCGGCGGAACACTGAAGCTTTCTTT; j_gene: TRBJ1-1; d_gene: .; v_gene: TRBV19; abundance: few
CDR3aa: CASSKGAKDSPLHF; CDR3nt: TGTGCCAGTAGTAAGGGCGCGAAGGACTCACCCCTCCACTTT; j_gene: TRBJ1-6; d_gene: .; v_gene: TRBV19; abundance: .
CDR3aa: CASSPGDNSPLHF; CDR3nt: TGTGCCAGCTCACCGGGGGATAATTCACCCCTCCACTTT; j_gene: TRBJ1-6; d_gene: .; v_gene: TRBV18; abundance: .
CDR3aa: CASSLSESTIYF; CDR3nt: TGTGCCAGCAGCTTATCGGAATCCACCATATATTTT; j_gene: TRBJ1-3; d_gene: .; v_gene: TRBV7-9; abundance: .
CDR3aa: CASSLSPGLRRGNIQYF; CDR3nt: TGTGCCAGCAGCTTATCGCCCGGGCTCCGGCGGGGGAACATTCAGTACTTC; j_gene: TRBJ2-4; d_gene: TRBD2; v_gene: TRBV7-2; abundance: .
CDR3aa: CAWSEKGYDFPPQHF; CDR3nt: TGTGCCTGGAGCGAGAAAGGGTACGATTTTCCGCCCCAGCATTTT; j_gene: TRBJ1-5; d_gene: .; v_gene: TRBV30; abundance: medium-sized
CDR3aa: CASSPDRGLNEQFF; CDR3nt: TGTGCCAGCAGCCCCGACAGGGGGCTCAATGAGCAGTTCTTC; j_gene: TRBJ2-1; d_gene: TRBD1; v_gene: TRBV9; abundance: .
CDR3aa: CASSPRLFTGDTGELFF; CDR3nt: TGTGCCAGCAGCCCCCGATTATTTACAGGGGACACCGGGGAGCTGTTTTTT; j_gene: TRBJ2-2; d_gene: TRBD1; v_gene: TRBV7-3; abundance: .
CDR3aa: CASSLEMNTEAFF; CDR3nt: TGTGCCAGCAGTTTAGAAATGAACACTGAAGCTTTCTTT; j_gene: TRBJ1-1; d_gene: .; v_gene: TRBV27; abundance: once
CDR3aa: CASSQDRTASSGNTIYF; CDR3nt: TGCGCCAGCAGCCAAGATCGGACAGCCTCCTCTGGAAACACCATATATTTT; j_gene: TRBJ1-3; d_gene: .; v_gene: TRBV4-3; abundance: .
CDR3aa: CASRLSGGLPNEKLFF; CDR3nt: TGCGCCAGCAGATTAAGCGGGGGGCTTCCTAATGAAAAACTGTTTTTT; j_gene: TRBJ1-4; d_gene: .; v_gene: TRBV5-1; abundance: .
CDR3aa: CASSWGTGYGEQYF; CDR3nt: TGTGCCAGCAGCTGGGGGACAGGGTATGGAGAGCAGTACTTC; j_gene: TRBJ2-7; d_gene: TRBD1; v_gene: TRBV5-6; abundance: .
CDR3aa: CASSQRGPSYEQYF; CDR3nt: TGTGCCAGCAGTCAGCGGGGGCCATCCTACGAGCAGTACTTC; j_gene: TRBJ2-7; d_gene: TRBD2; v_gene: TRBV6-6; abundance: .
CDR3aa: CATSRDTGDYGYTF; CDR3nt: TGTGCCACCAGCAGAGATACAGGGGATTATGGCTACACCTTC; j_gene: TRBJ1-2; d_gene: TRBD1; v_gene: TRBV15; abundance: few
CDR3aa: CASSRGPDEKLFF; CDR3nt: TGTGCCAGCAGCAGGGGGCCGGATGAAAAACTGTTTTTT; j_gene: TRBJ1-4; d_gene: TRBD1; v_gene: TRBV7-9; abundance: .
CDR3aa: CSGGSRSIQYF; CDR3nt: TGCAGTGGGGGGTCCCGCTCCATTCAGTACTTC; j_gene: TRBJ2-4; d_gene: .; v_gene: TRBV20-1; abundance: .
CDR3aa: CASSLEGAYEQYF; CDR3nt: TGTGCCAGCAGCTTAGAGGGAGCCTACGAGCAGTACTTC; j_gene: TRBJ2-7; d_gene: .; v_gene: TRBV7-2; abundance: .
CDR3aa: CASSSDNTYEQYF; CDR3nt: TGCGCCAGCAGCTCCGACAACACCTACGAGCAGTACTTC; j_gene: TRBJ2-7; d_gene: .; v_gene: TRBV5-1; abundance: once
CDR3aa: CASSHGMTYEQYF; CDR3nt: TGCGCCAGCAGCCATGGGATGACCTACGAGCAGTACTTC; j_gene: TRBJ2-7; d_gene: .; v_gene: TRBV4-3; abundance: .
CDR3aa: CASSGVAGTEETQYF; CDR3nt: TGTGCCAGCAGTGGAGTAGCGGGGACGGAAGAGACCCAGTACTTC; j_gene: TRBJ2-5; d_gene: TRBD2; v_gene: TRBV6-4; abundance: .
CDR3aa: CSVERGNYGYTF; CDR3nt: TGCAGCGTTGAAAGAGGGAACTATGGCTACACCTTC; j_gene: TRBJ1-2; d_gene: .; v_gene: TRBV29-1; abundance: .
CDR3aa: CASSSPSGQETQYF; CDR3nt: TGTGCCAGCAGTTCTCCTAGCGGTCAAGAGACCCAGTACTTC; j_gene: TRBJ2-5; d_gene: TRBD2; v_gene: TRBV28; abundance: .
CDR3aa: CAISESGQGYSPLHF; CDR3nt: TGTGCCATCAGTGAGAGCGGACAGGGATATTCACCCCTCCACTTT; j_gene: TRBJ1-6; d_gene: TRBD1; v_gene: TRBV10-3; abundance: .
CDR3aa: CASSLVAGNNQPQHF; CDR3nt: TGTGCCAGCAGCTTAGTTGCAGGGAACAATCAGCCCCAGCATTTT; j_gene: TRBJ1-5; d_gene: .; v_gene: TRBV7-2; abundance: .
CDR3aa: CASSLSSGSSYEQYF; CDR3nt: TGTGCCAGCAGCTTATCTAGCGGTAGCTCCTACGAGCAGTACTTC; j_gene: TRBJ2-7; d_gene: TRBD2; v_gene: TRBV7-3; abundance: .
CDR3aa: CASSSGVGVQETQYF; CDR3nt: TGTGCCAGCAGCTCCGGTGTGGGAGTACAAGAGACCCAGTACTTC; j_gene: TRBJ2-5; d_gene: .; v_gene: TRBV7-7; abundance: .
CDR3aa: CASSIAGVSYEQYF; CDR3nt: TGTGCCAGCAGTATAGCGGGAGTAAGCTACGAGCAGTACTTC; j_gene: TRBJ2-7; d_gene: TRBD2; v_gene: TRBV28; abundance: .
CDR3aa: CASSKAGGEYNQPQHF; CDR3nt: TGTGCCAGCAGCAAAGCAGGGGGAGAGTACAATCAGCCCCAGCATTTT; j_gene: TRBJ1-5; d_gene: .; v_gene: TRBV21-1; abundance: .
CDR3aa: CASSLGVSGDYEQYF; CDR3nt: TGTGCCAGCAGCTTGGGTGTCTCGGGAGACTACGAGCAGTACTTC; j_gene: TRBJ2-7; d_gene: .; v_gene: TRBV5-4; abundance: once
CDR3aa: CSAIGIHEQYF; CDR3nt: TGCAGTGCTATCGGGATTCACGAGCAGTACTTC; j_gene: TRBJ2-7; d_gene: .; v_gene: TRBV20-1; abundance: .
CDR3aa: CASSQGRPHVNEKLFF; CDR3nt: TGCGCCAGCAGCCAGGGACGGCCTCACGTTAATGAAAAACTGTTTTTT; j_gene: TRBJ1-4; d_gene: .; v_gene: TRBV4-3; abundance: .
CDR3aa: CASSLVAVEAGNTIYF; CDR3nt: TGTGCCAGCAGCTTAGTCGCGGTTGAGGCTGGAAACACCATATATTTT; j_gene: TRBJ1-3; d_gene: .; v_gene: TRBV7-2; abundance: .
CDR3aa: CASSPRGLDTEAFF; CDR3nt: TGCGCCAGCAGCCCACGGGGTCTGGACACTGAAGCTTTCTTT; j_gene: TRBJ1-1; d_gene: .; v_gene: TRBV5-1; abundance: .
CDR3aa: CASSEDRGNYEQYF; CDR3nt: TGTGCCAGCAGTGAAGACAGGGGGAACTACGAGCAGTACTTC; j_gene: TRBJ2-7; d_gene: TRBD1; v_gene: TRBV2; abundance: .
CDR3aa: CASSSSGPPTYEQYF; CDR3nt: TGTGCCAGCAGTTCCTCGGGACCGCCAACCTACGAGCAGTACTTC; j_gene: TRBJ2-7; d_gene: .; v_gene: TRBV6-5; abundance: .
CDR3aa: CASSSQGGSTDTQYF; CDR3nt: TGTGCCAGCAGCTCCCAGGGGGGGAGCACAGATACGCAGTATTTT; j_gene: TRBJ2-3; d_gene: .; v_gene: TRBV9; abundance: .
CDR3aa: CASSVQYNTEAFF; CDR3nt: TGTGCCAGCAGTGTTCAGTATAACACTGAAGCTTTCTTT; j_gene: TRBJ1-1; d_gene: .; v_gene: TRBV27; abundance: medium-sized
CDR3aa: CASSNGEPRTGAGFFGYTF; CDR3nt: TGTGCCAGCAGCAACGGGGAACCTCGGACAGGGGCAGGGTTTTTTGGCTACACCTTC; j_gene: TRBJ1-2; d_gene: .; v_gene: TRBV21-1; abundance: .
CDR3aa: CASSLGRRNQPQHF; CDR3nt: TGTGCCAGCAGTTTGGGACGGCGCAATCAGCCCCAGCATTTT; j_gene: TRBJ1-5; d_gene: .; v_gene: TRBV28; abundance: medium-sized
CDR3aa: CSARDFNEQFF; CDR3nt: TGCAGTGCTAGAGATTTCAATGAGCAGTTCTTC; j_gene: TRBJ2-1; d_gene: .; v_gene: TRBV20-1; abundance: .
CDR3aa: CASSPGTSGVDTQYF; CDR3nt: TGTGCCAGCAGCCCTGGGACTAGCGGAGTAGATACGCAGTATTTT; j_gene: TRBJ2-3; d_gene: TRBD2; v_gene: TRBV9; abundance: few
CDR3aa: CASSPGTRDYGYTF; CDR3nt: TGTGCCAGCAGCCCAGGAACGAGGGACTATGGCTACACCTTC; j_gene: TRBJ1-2; d_gene: .; v_gene: TRBV6-1; abundance: .
CDR3aa: CASSVGIYSNQPQHF; CDR3nt: TGTGCCAGCAGCGTAGGCATATATAGCAATCAGCCCCAGCATTTT; j_gene: TRBJ1-5; d_gene: .; v_gene: TRBV9; abundance: .
CDR3aa: CASSEAADSGNTIYF; CDR3nt: TGTGCCAGCAGTGAAGCGGCGGACTCTGGAAACACCATATATTTT; j_gene: TRBJ1-3; d_gene: .; v_gene: TRBV6-1; abundance: .
CDR3aa: CASRAGLSGANVLTF; CDR3nt: TGTGCCAGCAGGGCAGGGCTTTCTGGGGCCAACGTCCTGACTTTC; j_gene: TRBJ2-6; d_gene: .; v_gene: TRBV28; abundance: once
CDR3aa: CASGSGTGANVLTF; CDR3nt: TGTGCCAGTGGATCAGGGACGGGGGCCAACGTCCTGACTTTC; j_gene: TRBJ2-6; d_gene: .; v_gene: TRBV19; abundance: .
CDR3aa: CASSEIPRRQETQYF; CDR3nt: TGTGCCAGCAGTGAAATACCCCGACGCCAAGAGACCCAGTACTTC; j_gene: TRBJ2-5; d_gene: .; v_gene: TRBV2; abundance: few
CDR3aa: CASSQFSLGYTF; CDR3nt: TGTGCCAGCAGCCAGTTTTCTCTGGGCTACACCTTC; j_gene: TRBJ1-2; d_gene: .; v_gene: TRBV4-2; abundance: .
CDR3aa: CASRRGQGVYEQYF; CDR3nt: TGTGCCAGCAGACGCGGACAGGGAGTTTACGAGCAGTACTTC; j_gene: TRBJ2-7; d_gene: TRBD1; v_gene: TRBV6-5; abundance: .
CDR3aa: CASRRQGAYEQYF; CDR3nt: TGTGCCAGCAGAAGGCAGGGGGCTTACGAGCAGTACTTC; j_gene: TRBJ2-7; d_gene: TRBD1; v_gene: TRBV2; abundance: .